This TCR beta chain is from a study of T-cell reconstitution after alpha-beta-depleted transplantation in children. This clonotype was detected ten times or more. In germline, CDR1 is SGHNT, CDR2 YYREEE (reference sequence). J lost 4 bases, V lost 4 bases, and 4 bases had no gene match. The CDR3 totals 16 residues. The authors prepared the TCRbeta library with unique molecular identifiers. One entry per CDR3 protein, called by TCRdb with MiXCR from the PCR reads. The sample lists about 200,000 distinct CDR3 sequences, about 14% occurring once. The source of this sequence is a human donor who donated a stem cell graft to a child with acute lymphoblastic leukemia. V is TRBV5-4 and J is TRBJ2-1, with 14 bases identical to TRBD2. The sample in question was PBMCs from the stem cell graft donor, obtained from the stem cell graft. CDR3 loop: CASSPGLAGGYNEQFF. CDR3 nucleotide sequence: TGTGCCAGCAGCCCAGGACTAGCGGGAGGTTACAATGAGCAGTTCTTC.